The rows below give T cell receptor beta chains drawn from one sample of a study of shared clonotypes between healthy human individuals. Assay used: immunoSEQ multiplex PCR; TCRdb lists only in-frame clones, some missing. The sample records approximately 2.4 million clones, 90% to 96% being singletons. The sequencing input was naive CD4+ T cells sorted from blood. The source is a man younger than 35 in good health. Each CDR3 is given without its conserved first and last residue.

v_gene	j_gene	CDR3aa
TRBV4-1	TRBJ1-5	ASSRSPGTENQPQH
TRBV5-1	TRBJ2-5	ASSLGDRGWETQY
TRBV11-2	TRBJ2-1	ASSLDRWQGDEQF
TRBV7-8	TRBJ1-5	ASSFSVWLSNQPQH
TRBV15	TRBJ2-7	ATSRDGTVGNEQY
TRBV29-1	TRBJ2-2	SVARALNTGELF
TRBV2	TRBJ2-7	ASRLGGRPQY
TRBV18	TRBJ2-1	ASSPGTDQF
TRBV6-5	TRBJ1-5	ASSYKTGRQPQH
TRBV19	TRBJ1-2	ASSTVEVNSLYGYT
TRBV6-1	TRBJ1-5	ASSSGSVQPQH
TRBV10-3	TRBJ2-3	AISTLTSGRARSTDTQY
TRBV6-1	TRBJ2-3	ASSEILVFADTQY
TRBV6-1	TRBJ2-2	ASSRGPGELF
TRBV29-1	TRBJ1-3	SVAQSGNTIY
TRBV7-9	TRBJ1-1	ASTPALIREGAF
TRBV5-6	TRBJ1-5	ASSFSRVNQPQH
TRBV2	TRBJ1-2	ASSEERLGMRYT
TRBV10-2	TRBJ2-3	ASSEASTLPPDTQY
TRBV28	TRBJ2-7	ASRGPGTGRGEQY
TRBV9	TRBJ1-3	ASSEGGQVSGNTIY
TRBV5-6	TRBJ1-4	ASSLKSVVFEKLF
TRBV9	TRBJ2-7	ASSVEWLSYEQY
TRBV7-6	TRBJ2-5	ASSLWEVRETQY
TRBV18	TRBJ1-2	ASSPPGRRSGYT
TRBV5-1	TRBJ2-3	ASSHGLEGDTQY
TRBV7-9	TRBJ2-7	ASTLGPGEGSYEQY
TRBV27	TRBJ2-7	ASKLGQGNSYEQY
TRBV30	TRBJ2-7	AWSLAGGPRPYEQY
TRBV4-1	TRBJ2-7	ASSPYPLEWYEQY
TRBV4-1	TRBJ2-3	ASSQDQQGPDTQY
TRBV7-9	TRBJ2-1	ASNQAGLFGEQF
TRBV10-1	TRBJ1-2	ASNLTGRGYDPLPHNYGYT
TRBV5-1	TRBJ2-7	ASSSGTSGGIYEQY
TRBV5-1	TRBJ1-3	ASSLPGNTIY
TRBV7-6	TRBJ2-5	ASSPGEPKTQY
TRBV25-1	TRBJ2-3	ASSVLSDTQY
TRBV5-1	TRBJ2-2	ASSPLAGENPGELF
TRBV7-8	TRBJ1-6	ASSLGGQSSYNSPLH
TRBV27	TRBJ2-7	ASSERTGFHYEQY
TRBV9	TRBJ1-1	ASSPDWEAF
TRBV10-3	TRBJ1-2	ASGAGQPYGYT
TRBV5-1	TRBJ2-1	ASSLLAASYNEQF